This TCR beta chain stems from a study of early T cells in non-severe SARS-CoV-2 infection. At the level of the study: Sequencing input comprised bulk RNA from unsorted whole blood; chain pairing was not available.

J gave up 2 bases and V 5 bases, and 4 bases lay outside the gene matches. The CDR3 is 13 amino acids. Germline lookup yields CDR1 SGHRS and CDR2 YFSETQ. TCRdb processed the 5' RACE reads anew with MiXCR; each CDR3 protein has one entry. The top ten hold 6.5% of the sample, which has 56,000 or so distinct CDR3 sequences, about 10% seen once. The receptor was isolated from an adult who was a healthcare worker with PCR-confirmed SARS-CoV-2 infection or an uninfected control (not recorded which). V usage is TRBV5-1 and J usage is TRBJ2-7; TRBD2 aligns across 7 bases. The source material was whole blood. CDR3 DNA sequence: TGCGCCAGCAGGGGCGGGAGTACCTACGAGCAGTACTTC. The encoded protein is CASRGGSTYEQYF. Supplemented by reference TRBV5-1 and TRBJ2-7, the full variable domain reads KAGVTQTPRYLIKTRGQQVTLSCSPISGHRSVSWYQQTPGQGLQFLFEYFSETQRNKGNFPGRFSGRQFSNSRSEMNVSTLELGDSALYLCASRGGSTYEQYFGPGTRLTVT.